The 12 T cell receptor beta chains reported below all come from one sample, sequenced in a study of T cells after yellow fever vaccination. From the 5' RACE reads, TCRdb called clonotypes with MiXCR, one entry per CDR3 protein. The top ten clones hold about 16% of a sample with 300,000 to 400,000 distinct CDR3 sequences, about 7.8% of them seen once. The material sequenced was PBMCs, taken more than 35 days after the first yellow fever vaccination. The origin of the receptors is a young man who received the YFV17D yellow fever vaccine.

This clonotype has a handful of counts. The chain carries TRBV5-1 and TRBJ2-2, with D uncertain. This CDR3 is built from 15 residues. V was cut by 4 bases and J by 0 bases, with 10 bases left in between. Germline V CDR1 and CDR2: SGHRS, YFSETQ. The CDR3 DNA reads TGCGCCAGCAGCAGAATACGTACGAACACCGGGGAGCTGTTTTTT. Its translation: CASSRIRTNTGELFF.

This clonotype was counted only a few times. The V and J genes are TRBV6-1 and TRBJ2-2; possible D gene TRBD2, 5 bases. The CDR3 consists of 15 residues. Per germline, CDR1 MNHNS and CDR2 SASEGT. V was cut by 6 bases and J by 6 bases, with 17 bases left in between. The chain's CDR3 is CASRTGIGIPGELFF. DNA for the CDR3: TGTGCCAGCAGAACGGGAATTGGGATTCCCGGGGAGCTGTTTTTT.

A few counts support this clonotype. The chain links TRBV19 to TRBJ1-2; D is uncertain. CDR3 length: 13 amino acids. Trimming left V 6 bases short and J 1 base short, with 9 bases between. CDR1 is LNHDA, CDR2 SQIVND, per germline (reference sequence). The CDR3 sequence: CASRGQLNYGYTF. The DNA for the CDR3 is TGTGCCAGTAGAGGTCAGCTTAACTATGGCTACACCTTC.

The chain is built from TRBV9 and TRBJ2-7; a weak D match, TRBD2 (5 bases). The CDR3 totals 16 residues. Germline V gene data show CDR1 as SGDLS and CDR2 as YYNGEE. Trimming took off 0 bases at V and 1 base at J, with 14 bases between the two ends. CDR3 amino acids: CASSVEQTGGSYEQYV. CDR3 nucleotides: TGTGCCAGCAGCGTAGAACAGACCGGAGGATCCTACGAGCAGTACGTC.

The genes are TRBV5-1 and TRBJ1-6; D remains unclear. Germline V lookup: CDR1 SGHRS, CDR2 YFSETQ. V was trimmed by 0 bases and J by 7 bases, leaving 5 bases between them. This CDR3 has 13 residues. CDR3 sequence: CASSLERNSPLHF. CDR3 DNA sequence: TGCGCCAGCAGCTTGGAAAGGAATTCACCCCTCCACTTT.

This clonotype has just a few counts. The CDR3 DNA sequence: TGTGCCAGCAGCTTAAACAGGGCGGGGACCTACAATGAGCAGTTCTTC. This gives the protein CASSLNRAGTYNEQFF. The V gene is TRBV5-5, the J gene TRBJ2-1, with D perhaps TRBD1 or TRBD2 (6 bases each). The CDR3 contains 16 residues. V was pared by 2 bases and J by 2 bases, with 14 bases between. In germline, CDR1 is SGHKS, CDR2 YYEKEE (reference sequence).

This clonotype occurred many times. For the CDR3, the DNA is TGTGCCAGCAGTTTAGGATATGAAGGAGGATCAGATACGCAGTATTTT. This translates into CASSLGYEGGSDTQYF. The V call is TRBV12-3 or TRBV12-4, the J call TRBJ2-3; tentative D call: TRBD2 (5 bases). This CDR3 spans 16 amino acids. Between the trimmed V and J ends, which lost 1 base and 4 bases, there was a span of 15 bases.

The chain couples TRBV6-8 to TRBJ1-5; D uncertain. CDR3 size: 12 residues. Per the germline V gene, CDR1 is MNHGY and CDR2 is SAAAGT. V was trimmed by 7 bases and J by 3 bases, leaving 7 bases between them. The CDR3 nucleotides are TGTGCCAGCAAGAGGGTCAATCAGCCCCAGCATTTT. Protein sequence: CASKRVNQPQHF.

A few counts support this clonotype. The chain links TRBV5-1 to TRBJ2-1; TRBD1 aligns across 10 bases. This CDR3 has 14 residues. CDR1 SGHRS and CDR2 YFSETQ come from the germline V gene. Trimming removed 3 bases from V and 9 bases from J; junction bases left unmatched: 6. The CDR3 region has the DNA TGCGCCAGCAGCTCGGGGACAGGGGATCCTGAGCAGTTCTTC. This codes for CASSSGTGDPEQFF.

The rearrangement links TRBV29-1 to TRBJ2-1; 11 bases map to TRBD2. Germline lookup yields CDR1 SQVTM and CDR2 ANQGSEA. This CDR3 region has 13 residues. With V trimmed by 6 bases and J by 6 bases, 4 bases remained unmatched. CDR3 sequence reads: CSVGLAGGNEQFF. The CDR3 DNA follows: TGCAGCGTGGGCCTAGCGGGGGGCAATGAGCAGTTCTTC.

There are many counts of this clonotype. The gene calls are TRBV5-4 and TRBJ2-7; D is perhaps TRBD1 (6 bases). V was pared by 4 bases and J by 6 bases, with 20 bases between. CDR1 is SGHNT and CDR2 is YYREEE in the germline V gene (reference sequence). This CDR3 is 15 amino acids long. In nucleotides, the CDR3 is TGTGCCAGCAGCCTGGGGGCGACGAATCCCGGCGAGCAGTACTTC. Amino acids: CASSLGATNPGEQYF.

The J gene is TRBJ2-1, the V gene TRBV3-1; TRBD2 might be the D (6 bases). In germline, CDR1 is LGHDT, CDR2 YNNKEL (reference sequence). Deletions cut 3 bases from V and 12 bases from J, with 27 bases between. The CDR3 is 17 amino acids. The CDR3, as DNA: TGTGCCAGCAGCCATCGCCCGGGACTCGGGGAACAATTTGTGCAGTTCTTC. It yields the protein CASSHRPGLGEQFVQFF.